This T cell receptor (beta chain) is from a study of beta chain features in type 1 diabetes. In the study overall: Patient and healthy donor groups were alike in age, gender and cell yields.

Remarks on this clone: Its antigen is still unknown.

Findings and caveats of the study: Patients with Type 1 diabetes showed moderately but significantly shorter TCRB CDR3s in all four CD4+ subsets. Shorter templates might be favored by PCR, equally in patients and controls.

The germline CDR1 and CDR2 sequences are SGDLS and YYNGEE. The CDR3 is 14 amino acids. The V and J ends lost 0 bases and 10 bases, in that order; junction bases with no gene match: 9. Only one heparinised blood draw was taken per donor, and its volume averaged around 100 mL. The entirety of the isolated RNA underwent reverse transcription, so expressed TCRB transcripts were sequenced. Around 3.9 million reads per sample were averaged for naive, central memory and regulatory samples. Only in-frame clones appear in the TCRdb table, and some are missing; sequencing was by immunoSEQ multiplex PCR. The repertoire holds fewer than 300,000 clones, with approximately 20% as singletons.

The source is a woman aged 40 to 49 with type 1 diabetes. Input material: naive CD4+ T cells from blood. The rearrangement links TRBV9 to TRBJ1-2; the match to TRBD1 covers 7 bases. In DNA, the CDR3 is TGTGCCAGCAGCGTAGGATTACAGGGGACATACTACACCTTC. It codes for CASSVGLQGTYYTF.